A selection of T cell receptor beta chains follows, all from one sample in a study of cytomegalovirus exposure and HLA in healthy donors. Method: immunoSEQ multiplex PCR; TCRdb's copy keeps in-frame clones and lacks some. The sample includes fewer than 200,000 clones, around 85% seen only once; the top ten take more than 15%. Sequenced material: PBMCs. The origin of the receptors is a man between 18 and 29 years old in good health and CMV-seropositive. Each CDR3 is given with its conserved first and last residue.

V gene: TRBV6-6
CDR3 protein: CASRGARDGNTIYF

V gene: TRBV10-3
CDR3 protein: CAISDGLVEQFF

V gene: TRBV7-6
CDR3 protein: CASSSGLSYNEQFF

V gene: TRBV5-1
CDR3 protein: CASSPSRGHYEQYF

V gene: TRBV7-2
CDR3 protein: CASSPRDRGTEAFF

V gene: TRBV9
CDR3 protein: CASSVSGAASTDTQYF

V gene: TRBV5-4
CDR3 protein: CASSSGGPMNTEAFF

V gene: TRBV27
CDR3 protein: CASSPGQGNQPQHF

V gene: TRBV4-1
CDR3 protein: CASSPGQDSYNEQFF

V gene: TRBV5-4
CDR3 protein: CASSPAGGQRGEQFF

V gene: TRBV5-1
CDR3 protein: CASTADRDYPYNEQFF

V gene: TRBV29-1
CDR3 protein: CSVGDSTGELFF

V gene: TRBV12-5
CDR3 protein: CASGLHQGAQHF

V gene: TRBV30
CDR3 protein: CAWSLGLAVTDTQYF

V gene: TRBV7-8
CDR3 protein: CASSPEAGFNQPQHF

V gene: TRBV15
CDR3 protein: CATSTGQGAGEQYF

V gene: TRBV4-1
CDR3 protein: CASSQPAGNQETQYF

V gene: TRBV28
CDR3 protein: CASRNLDRVDEAFF

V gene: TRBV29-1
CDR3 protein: CSVKQLNTEAFF

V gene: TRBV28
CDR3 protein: CASSYRVEYGYTF

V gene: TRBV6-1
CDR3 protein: CASRPGQGYYEQYF

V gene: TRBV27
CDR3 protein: CASSPHGEYYGYTF

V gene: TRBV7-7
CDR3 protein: CASSLASVNEQFF

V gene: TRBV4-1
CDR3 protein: CASSQGWLQGVSGNTIYF

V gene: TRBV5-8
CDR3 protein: CASSFRPWDRGNEKLFF

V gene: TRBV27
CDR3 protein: CASSLIAGGYEQYF

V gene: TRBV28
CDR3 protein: CASTRTRNFYEQYF

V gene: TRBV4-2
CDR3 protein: CASSQESGGAIVVEAFF

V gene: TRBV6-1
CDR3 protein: CASSDTRGLGPYEQYF

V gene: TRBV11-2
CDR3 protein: CASSLVSGLNTEAFF

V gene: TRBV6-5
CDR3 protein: CASSGGAGGEETQYF

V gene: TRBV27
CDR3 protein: CASRTPGVPEKLFF

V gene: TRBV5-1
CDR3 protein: CASSLMRRADTQYF

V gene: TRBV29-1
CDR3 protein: CSVDAGQGSYEQYF

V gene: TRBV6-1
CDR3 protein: CASSAASPGDGYTF

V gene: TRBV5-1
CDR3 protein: CASSLLGLAGRYEQYF

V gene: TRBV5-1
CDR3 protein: CASSFGGADTYEQYF

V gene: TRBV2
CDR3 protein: CASLAVISYEQYF

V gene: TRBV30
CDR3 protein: CAWSGGTGDYEQYF

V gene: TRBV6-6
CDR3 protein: CASSATGALISYEQYF

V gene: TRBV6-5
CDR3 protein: CASSLGGANEKLFF